The rows below give T cell receptor beta chains drawn from one sample of a study of T-cell memory formation after mild COVID-19. TCRdb ran MiXCR on the 5' RACE reads and lists one entry per CDR3 protein. Found here are 250,000 to 300,000 distinct CDR3 sequences, approximately 16% of them singletons; the top ten hold roughly 23%. Sequenced: PBMCs or a T cell subset sorted from them (not recorded which). These receptors originate from a man between 18 and 35 years old who had mild COVID-19 (a few samples of this study predate the infection). Cell type and time point are not known. Both conserved end residues are part of each CDR3. The order of the fields is J gene, clone size, D gene, V gene, CDR3 protein, CDR3 DNA. A D gene is named only where the DNA matches it firmly. Clone sizes are given selectively: once, few, many, or a class where the clone is expanded.

TRBJ2-2 few TRBD2 TRBV5-1 CASSQLAGNTGELFF TGCGCCAGCAGCCAACTAGCGGGGAACACCGGGGAGCTGTTTTTT
TRBJ2-3 few - TRBV11-2 CASSSSSSTDTQYF TGTGCCAGCAGCTCCTCCAGTAGCACAGATACGCAGTATTTT
TRBJ2-5 - - TRBV6-2/TRBV6-3 CARSYGLQETQYF TGTGCCAGAAGTTACGGACTTCAAGAGACCCAGTACTTC
TRBJ1-1 few - TRBV5-1 CASSLATGVNTEAFF TGCGCCAGCAGCTTGGCCACCGGGGTGAACACTGAAGCTTTCTTT
TRBJ1-5 many TRBD1 TRBV9 CASSPGTGKPQHF TGTGCCAGCAGCCCCGGGACAGGGAAGCCCCAGCATTTT
TRBJ1-1 few - TRBV21-1 CASRSGQGPPEAFF TGTGCCAGCCGGTCGGGACAGGGCCCCCCTGAAGCTTTCTTT
TRBJ2-7 - - TRBV6-1 CASSDNRYEQYF TGTGCCAGCAGTGATAACCGCTACGAGCAGTACTTC
TRBJ1-1 - - TRBV29-1 CSVDEGQGTEAFF TGCAGCGTCGACGAGGGGCAGGGGACTGAAGCTTTCTTT
TRBJ2-7 - - TRBV15 CATSSRDRYEQYF TGTGCCACCAGCAGCCGGGACCGCTACGAGCAGTACTTC
TRBJ1-1 - - TRBV10-3 CAITTGGAEAFF TGTGCCATCACTACAGGAGGGGCTGAAGCTTTCTTT
TRBJ1-2 few - TRBV7-2 CASSPPGLFYGYTF TGTGCCAGCAGCCCACCGGGACTCTTCTATGGCTACACCTTC
TRBJ1-5 - - TRBV12-3/TRBV12-4 CASTYHPGRDSNQPQHF TGTGCCAGCACCTACCACCCCGGCAGGGATAGCAATCAGCCCCAGCATTTT
TRBJ2-2 many - TRBV7-8 CASSLVWNTGELFF TGTGCCAGCAGCTTAGTATGGAACACCGGGGAGCTGTTTTTT
TRBJ1-6 - - TRBV11-2 CASSFPLTYNSPLHF TGTGCCAGCAGCTTTCCGCTGACCTATAATTCACCCCTCCACTTT
TRBJ2-2 - - TRBV9 CASSRRGYTGELFF TGTGCCAGCAGCCGAAGGGGTTACACCGGGGAGCTGTTTTTT
TRBJ2-1 - - TRBV11-2 CASSLVGATYNEQFF TGTGCCAGCAGCTTAGTCGGGGCTACGTACAATGAGCAGTTCTTC
TRBJ2-2 few - TRBV10-3 CAISKNTGELFF TGTGCCATCAGCAAGAACACCGGGGAGCTGTTTTTT
TRBJ2-1 few - TRBV5-4 CARWGGLSSYNEQFF TGTGCCAGGTGGGGGGGCTTGAGCTCCTACAATGAGCAGTTCTTC
TRBJ2-5 few - TRBV20-1 CSAPGGINSAEETQYF TGCAGTGCTCCCGGTGGGATCAACAGCGCTGAAGAGACCCAGTACTTC
TRBJ1-6 - - TRBV20-1 CSASPDGRYNSPLHF TGCAGTGCTAGCCCGGACGGCCGATATAATTCACCCCTCCACTTT
TRBJ1-2 - - TRBV4-1 CASSQYRLKTNYGYTF TGCGCCAGCAGCCAATATCGCCTGAAAACTAACTATGGCTACACCTTC
TRBJ1-1 many TRBD1 TRBV5-1 CASSLQGANTEAFF TGCGCCAGCAGCTTACAGGGGGCGAACACTGAAGCTTTCTTT
TRBJ1-4 - TRBD1 TRBV2 CASTGTGNEKLFF TGTGCCAGCACCGGGACAGGCAATGAAAAACTGTTTTTT
TRBJ2-7 - - TRBV6-5 CASSRGQEQYF TGTGCCAGCAGTAGAGGACAAGAGCAGTACTTC
TRBJ1-6 - TRBD1 TRBV9 CASSAGDRDRGTSPLHF TGTGCCAGCAGCGCAGGCGATAGGGACAGGGGGACTTCACCCCTCCACTTT
TRBJ1-2 - - TRBV9 CASSVVDTFNYGYTF TGTGCCAGCAGCGTAGTGGACACCTTTAACTATGGCTACACCTTC
TRBJ1-1 - - TRBV4-1 CASSQERAVLNTEAFF TGCGCCAGCAGCCAAGAGAGGGCAGTATTGAACACTGAAGCTTTCTTT
TRBJ2-3 - - TRBV7-9 CASSLTELLDTQYF TGTGCCAGCAGCTTAACCGAGCTCCTCGATACGCAGTATTTT
TRBJ1-1 - - TRBV6-6 CASRRGVGESAGTEAFF TGTGCCAGCAGAAGGGGCGTGGGGGAGTCAGCCGGGACTGAAGCTTTCTTT
TRBJ1-5 - - TRBV25-1 CAKDNQPQHF TGTGCCAAGGACAATCAGCCCCAGCATTTT
TRBJ2-7 many TRBD1 TRBV6-6 CASSRQGYEQYF TGTGCCAGCAGTCGACAGGGCTACGAGCAGTACTTC
TRBJ2-2 - - TRBV11-2 CALEGGTGELFF TGTGCCCTTGAAGGCGGGACCGGGGAGCTGTTTTTT
TRBJ2-2 - - TRBV5-4 CASSLTGSNTGELFF TGTGCCAGCAGCTTGACAGGATCCAACACCGGGGAGCTGTTTTTT
TRBJ1-6 - - TRBV6-5 CASRLLRSLNSPLHF TGTGCCAGCAGGCTACTCAGGAGCTTGAATTCACCCCTCCACTTT
TRBJ2-5 few - TRBV5-4 CASSLPRETQYF TGTGCCAGCAGCTTGCCCAGAGAGACCCAGTACTTC
TRBJ1-5 few - TRBV20-1 CSASKGAEGPQHF TGCAGTGCTAGTAAAGGGGCGGAAGGGCCCCAGCATTTT
TRBJ2-2 - - TRBV7-2 CASSLVRENTGELFF TGTGCCAGCAGCTTAGTAAGGGAGAACACCGGGGAGCTGTTTTTT
TRBJ2-2 many - TRBV2 CASREQAYTGELFF TGTGCCAGCAGGGAACAGGCATACACCGGGGAGCTGTTTTTT
TRBJ2-7 many - TRBV7-9 CASSPGQSYEQYF TGTGCCAGCAGCCCAGGACAGTCCTACGAGCAGTACTTC
TRBJ1-1 many - TRBV5-1 CASSLVAGEAFF TGCGCCAGCAGCTTGGTAGCGGGTGAAGCTTTCTTT
TRBJ1-2 - TRBD1 TRBV9 CASSVAVTGDNYGYTF TGTGCCAGCAGCGTAGCGGTAACAGGGGACAACTATGGCTACACCTTC
TRBJ2-4 - - TRBV24-1 CATSDGQGGGWDIQYF TGTGCCACCAGTGATGGGCAGGGTGGGGGTTGGGACATTCAGTACTTC
TRBJ2-3 few - TRBV5-1 CASSLDRVSTDTQYF TGCGCCAGCAGCTTGGATCGCGTATCCACAGATACGCAGTATTTT
TRBJ1-2 - TRBD1 TRBV27 CASSPRTGTYGYTF TGTGCCAGCAGCCCAAGGACAGGGACCTATGGCTACACCTTC
TRBJ2-3 few - TRBV20-1 CSAREGGPTDTQYF TGCAGTGCTAGAGAGGGGGGGCCCACAGATACGCAGTATTTT
TRBJ1-1 many - TRBV11-2 CASSLYQNTEAFF TGTGCCAGCAGCTTATACCAGAACACTGAAGCTTTCTTT
TRBJ1-1 - TRBD1 TRBV29-1 CSGRTGSNTEAFF TGCAGCGGGAGGACAGGTTCAAACACTGAAGCTTTCTTT
TRBJ2-5 few - TRBV20-1 CSALPGARETQYF TGCAGTGCCCTCCCGGGGGCGAGGGAGACCCAGTACTTC
TRBJ1-2 few - TRBV12-3/TRBV12-4 CASSQGPYGYTF TGTGCCAGCAGTCAGGGACCCTATGGCTACACCTTC
TRBJ2-1 many TRBD2 TRBV6-4 CASSDGTSGGPNEQFF TGTGCCAGCAGTGACGGGACTAGCGGGGGTCCCAATGAGCAGTTCTTC
TRBJ1-1 few - TRBV18 CASSPPSRNTEAFF TGTGCCAGCTCACCACCTTCCAGGAACACTGAAGCTTTCTTT